The T cell receptor beta chain under discussion was sequenced for a study of response to subunit inactivated influenza vaccine (dated by TCRdb to about 2018). Turning to the overall study: The study used deep quantitative T cell receptor repertoire profiling to track responses to a trivalent subunit inactivated influenza vaccine.

Overall study results and their limits: According to the authors, only a limited number of new T cells may be recruited by each seasonal influenza vaccination.

Its CDR3 holds 16 amino acids, cysteine through phenylalanine. Only the CDR3 DNA is retained, 48 bases long and in frame from the first base. Trimming removed 1 base from V and 8 bases from J, leaving 16 bases between the germline ends. From the germline V gene (reference sequence), CDR1 is SGHKS and CDR2 is YYEKEE. The library was made by RT-PCR. The listed sequencing device is Illumina HiSeq 2500. TCRdb itself trimmed the public reads at Q25 with fastp, ran MiXCR and retained productive beta chains. Entries are consolidated by CDR3 protein sequence, retaining the most common genes and DNA. Counted in this sample were under 850,000 distinct CDR3 sequences; less than 20% of them appeared once. The ten largest clones represent roughly 11% of the sample. With regard to this clonotype: Its antigen specificity is not known. Per-base quality was not reported, and no clone a single base away is much larger than it.

The material sequenced was PBMCs from blood, taken 5 days after vaccination. The receptor's source is a man aged 50 to 59 who received an inactivated influenza vaccine. Donor details come from another sample of the same person, matched by shared clones. This receptor chain uses TRBV5-5 and TRBJ1-6; no D gene is confidently identified. The CDR3 protein sequence reads: CASSLYSWLQDSPLHF. The nucleotide sequence reads as follows: TGTGCCAGCAGCTTGTATTCTTGGCTTCAGGATTCACCCCTCCACTTT.